This entry concerns a single T cell receptor beta chain. What it binds is unknown. These data come from a study of cytomegalovirus exposure and HLA in healthy donors. Study-level background: Unique TCRs numbering about 87 million, obtained from HLA-typed donors, made up an early data release. Whole-study results and caveats: Several top significant clusters appeared, in a later analysis, to be linked to common viral pathogens. The authors judged a highly shared variant cluster likely a sequencing artifact. Apart from CMV serostatus, no immune exposure information was available.

Germline V gene lookup returns CDR1 SGHTA and CDR2 FQGTGA. The CDR3 length is 15 residues. PCR involved 60 Vbeta and 13 Jbeta primers. Profiling relied on immunoSEQ multiplex PCR, and the TCRdb table lists in-frame clones only, not all of them. The table shows 130,000 or so clones, with around four fifths occurring only once. The sample was PBMCs. The rearrangement joins TRBV7-3 to TRBJ2-5; D perhaps matches TRBD2 (6 bases). The J call is in doubt because the DNA end fits TRBJ2-7 better. The receptor was isolated from a male donor in good health and CMV-seronegative. CDR3 amino acids: CASSLNRRGSYEQYF. The CDR3 region has the DNA TGTGCCAGCAGCTTAAACAGGAGGGGATCCTACGAGCAGTACTTC.